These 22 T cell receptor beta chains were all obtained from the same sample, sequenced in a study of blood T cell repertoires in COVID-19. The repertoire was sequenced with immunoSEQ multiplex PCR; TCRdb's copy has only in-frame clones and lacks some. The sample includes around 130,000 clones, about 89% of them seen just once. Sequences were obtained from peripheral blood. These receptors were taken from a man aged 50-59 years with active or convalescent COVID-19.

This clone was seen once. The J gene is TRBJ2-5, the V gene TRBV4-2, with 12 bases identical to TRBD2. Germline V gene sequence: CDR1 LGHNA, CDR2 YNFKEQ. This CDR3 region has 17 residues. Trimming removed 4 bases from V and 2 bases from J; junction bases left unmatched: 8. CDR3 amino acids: CASSPTSGSPLQETQYF. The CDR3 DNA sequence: TGTGCCAGCAGCCCGACTAGCGGGAGTCCCCTACAAGAGACCCAGTACTTC.

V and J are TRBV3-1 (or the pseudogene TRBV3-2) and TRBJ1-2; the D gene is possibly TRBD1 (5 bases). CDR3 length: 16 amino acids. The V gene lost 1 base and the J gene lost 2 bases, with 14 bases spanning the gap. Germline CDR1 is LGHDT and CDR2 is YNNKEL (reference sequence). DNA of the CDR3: TGTGCCAGCAGCCAAGGCGGGGGTTTCATGAACTATGGCTACACCTTC. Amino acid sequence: CASSQGGGFMNYGYTF.

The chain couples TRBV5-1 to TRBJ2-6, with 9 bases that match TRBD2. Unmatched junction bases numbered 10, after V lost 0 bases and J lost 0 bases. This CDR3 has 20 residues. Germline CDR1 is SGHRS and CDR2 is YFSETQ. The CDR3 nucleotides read TGCGCCAGCAGCTTGGCTTCTAGCGGGGCCGCCGGCTCTGGGGCCAACGTCCTGACTTTC. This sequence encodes CASSLASSGAAGSGANVLTF.

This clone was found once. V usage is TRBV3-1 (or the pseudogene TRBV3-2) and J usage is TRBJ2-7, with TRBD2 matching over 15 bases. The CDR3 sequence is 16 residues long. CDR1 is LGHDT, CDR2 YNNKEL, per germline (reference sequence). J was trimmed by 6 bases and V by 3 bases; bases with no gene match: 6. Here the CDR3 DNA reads TGTGCCAGCAGCCAGCAATGGGGACTAGCGGGGGGCGAGCAGTACTTC. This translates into CASSQQWGLAGGEQYF.

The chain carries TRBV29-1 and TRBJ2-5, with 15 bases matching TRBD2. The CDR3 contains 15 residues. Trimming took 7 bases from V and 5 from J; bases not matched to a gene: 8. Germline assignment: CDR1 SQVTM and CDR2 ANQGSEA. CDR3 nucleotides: TGCAGCGGTGACGGGACTAGCGGGGGGCCGGAGACCCAGTACTTC. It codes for CSGDGTSGGPETQYF.

The CDR3 here is CASSYTFQGFYEQYF. DNA for the CDR3: TGTGCCAGCAGTTACACCTTCCAGGGATTCTACGAGCAGTACTTC. The V call is TRBV6-5, the J call TRBJ2-7, with TRBD1 as a possible D gene (5 bases). V was shortened by 2 bases and J by 3 bases, with 14 bases between the two germline ends. Germline CDR1 and CDR2: MNHEY and SVGAGI. This CDR3 contains 15 residues.

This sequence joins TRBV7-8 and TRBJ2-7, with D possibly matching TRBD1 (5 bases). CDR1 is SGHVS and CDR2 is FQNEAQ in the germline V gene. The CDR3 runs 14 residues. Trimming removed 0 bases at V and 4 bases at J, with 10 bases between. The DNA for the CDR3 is TGTGCCAGCAGCTTAGCAGGGGCTGGGTACGAGCAGTACTTC. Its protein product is CASSLAGAGYEQYF.

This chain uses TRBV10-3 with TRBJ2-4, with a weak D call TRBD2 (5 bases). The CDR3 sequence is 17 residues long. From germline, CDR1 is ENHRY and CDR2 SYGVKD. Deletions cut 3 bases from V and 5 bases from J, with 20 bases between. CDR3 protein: CAISESSSRVRENIQYF. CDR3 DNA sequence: TGTGCCATCAGTGAATCTTCTAGCCGAGTCCGAGAAAACATTCAGTACTTC.

The CDR3 bases are TGTGCCAGCAGCTTATCCAGGCCGGGACAGGGTAGTGCGTTCTTC. Translation: CASSLSRPGQGSAFF. The chain links TRBV7-7 to TRBJ2-1, with 9 bases matching TRBD1. The V and J ends lost 2 bases and 15 bases, in that order; junction bases with no gene match: 14. CDR3 length equals 15 residues. CDR1 SSHAT and CDR2 FNYEAQ come from the germline V gene (reference sequence).

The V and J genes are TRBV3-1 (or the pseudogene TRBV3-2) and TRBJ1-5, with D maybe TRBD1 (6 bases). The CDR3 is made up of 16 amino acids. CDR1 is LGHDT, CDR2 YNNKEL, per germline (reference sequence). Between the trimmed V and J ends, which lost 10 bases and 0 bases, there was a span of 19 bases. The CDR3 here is CATPGQRGVSNQPQHF. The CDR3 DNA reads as TGTGCCACCCCCGGACAGAGAGGTGTTAGCAATCAGCCCCAGCATTTT.

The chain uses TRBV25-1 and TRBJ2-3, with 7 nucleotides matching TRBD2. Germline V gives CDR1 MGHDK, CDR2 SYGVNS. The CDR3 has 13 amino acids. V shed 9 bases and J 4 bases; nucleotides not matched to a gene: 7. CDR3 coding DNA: TGTGCCAGTACTGGACTAGTGGCAGATACGCAGTATTTT. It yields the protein CASTGLVADTQYF.

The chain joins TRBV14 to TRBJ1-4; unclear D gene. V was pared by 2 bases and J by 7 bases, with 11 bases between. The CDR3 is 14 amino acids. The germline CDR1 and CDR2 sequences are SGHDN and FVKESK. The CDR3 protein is CASSQLRNPEKLFF. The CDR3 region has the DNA TGTGCCAGCAGCCAACTCAGAAACCCTGAAAAACTGTTTTTT.

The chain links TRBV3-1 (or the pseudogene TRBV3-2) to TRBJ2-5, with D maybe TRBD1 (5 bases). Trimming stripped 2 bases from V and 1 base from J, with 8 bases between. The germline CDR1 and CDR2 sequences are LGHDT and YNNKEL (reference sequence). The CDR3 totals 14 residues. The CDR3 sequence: CASSQRQIQETQYF. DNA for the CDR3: TGTGCCAGCAGCCAAAGACAGATCCAAGAGACCCAGTACTTC.

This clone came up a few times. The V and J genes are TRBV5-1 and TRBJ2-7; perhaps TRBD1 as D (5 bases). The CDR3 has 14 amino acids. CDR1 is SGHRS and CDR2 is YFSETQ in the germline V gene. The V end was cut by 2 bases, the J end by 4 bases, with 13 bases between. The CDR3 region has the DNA TGCGCCAGCAGCTTCGACCTAGGGGCTTACGAGCAGTACTTC. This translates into CASSFDLGAYEQYF.

The CDR3 spells CATSAEGARTGELFF. CDR3 sequence (DNA): TGTGCCACCAGTGCCGAGGGGGCGCGGACCGGGGAGCTGTTTTTT. This sequence joins TRBV24-1 and TRBJ2-2; 7 nucleotides line up with TRBD1. From germline, CDR1 is KGHDR and CDR2 SFDVKD. This CDR3 region has 15 residues. V dropped 5 bases and J dropped 5; count of bases not matched to a gene: 7.

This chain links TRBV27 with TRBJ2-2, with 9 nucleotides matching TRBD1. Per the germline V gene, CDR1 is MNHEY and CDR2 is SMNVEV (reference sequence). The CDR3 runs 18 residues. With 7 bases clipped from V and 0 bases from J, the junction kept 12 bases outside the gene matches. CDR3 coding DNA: TGTGCCAGCAAGGACAGGGGCGCCAGCGGGGCGAACACCGGGGAGCTGTTTTTT. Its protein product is CASKDRGASGANTGELFF.

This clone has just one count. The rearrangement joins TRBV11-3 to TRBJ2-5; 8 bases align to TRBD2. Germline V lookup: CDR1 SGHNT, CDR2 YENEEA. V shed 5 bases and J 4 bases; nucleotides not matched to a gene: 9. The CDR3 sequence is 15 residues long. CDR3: CASSLRTSLGETQYF. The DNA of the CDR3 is TGTGCCAGCAGCCTCCGGACTAGCTTAGGAGAGACCCAGTACTTC.

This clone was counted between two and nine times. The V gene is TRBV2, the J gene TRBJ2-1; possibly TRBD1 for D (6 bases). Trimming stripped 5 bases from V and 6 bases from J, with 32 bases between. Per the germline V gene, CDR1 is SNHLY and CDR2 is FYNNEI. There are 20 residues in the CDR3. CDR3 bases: TGTGCCAGCAGTCCCCAGAAACTGGGGCCCGGGACATTGGTGTCCAATGAGCAGTTCTTC. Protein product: CASSPQKLGPGTLVSNEQFF.

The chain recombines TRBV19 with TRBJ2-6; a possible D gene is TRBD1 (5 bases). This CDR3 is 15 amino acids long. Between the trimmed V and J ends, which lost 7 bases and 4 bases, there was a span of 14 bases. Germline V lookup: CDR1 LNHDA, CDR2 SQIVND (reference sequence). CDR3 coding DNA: TGTGCCAGTACCCGTAGACAGACCGGGGCCAACGTCCTGACTTTC. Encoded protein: CASTRRQTGANVLTF.

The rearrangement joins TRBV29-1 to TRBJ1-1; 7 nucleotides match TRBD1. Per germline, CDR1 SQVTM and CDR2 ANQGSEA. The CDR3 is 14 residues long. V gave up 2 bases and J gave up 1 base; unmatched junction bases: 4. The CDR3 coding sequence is TGCAGCGTTGAAACAGGGGTCAAGAACACTGAAGCTTTCTTT. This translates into CSVETGVKNTEAFF.

The CDR3 sequence is CSVTTTPAVYNEQFF. In DNA, the CDR3 is TGCAGCGTTACGACTACTCCGGCCGTCTACAATGAGCAGTTCTTC. The J gene is TRBJ2-1, the V gene TRBV29-1, with a tentative D call TRBD2 (5 bases). This CDR3 has 15 residues. Trimming took off 5 bases at V and 3 bases at J, with 17 bases between the two ends. Germline V gene sequence: CDR1 SQVTM, CDR2 ANQGSEA.

The CDR3 reads CASSLDGGHTDTQYF. The CDR3 DNA reads as TGCGCCAGCAGCTTGGATGGGGGACACACAGATACGCAGTATTTT. The chain joins TRBV5-1 to TRBJ2-3; D is possibly TRBD1 (6 bases). V was pared by 0 bases and J by 2 bases, with 10 bases between. CDR1 SGHRS and CDR2 YFSETQ come from the germline V gene. This CDR3 region has 15 residues.